The 13 T cell receptor beta chains listed next were all sequenced from one sample in a study of shared clonotypes between healthy human individuals. The protocol was immunoSEQ multiplex PCR, while the TCRdb copy is restricted to in-frame clones and leaves out a portion. This sample has roughly 700,000 clones; roughly 70% occur once, and the top ten carry about 1.8%. Material: memory CD4+ T cells sorted from blood. Subset denoted: CD45RA-negative fraction. These TCRs come from a woman between 25 and 40 years old in good health.

Concerning this clone: Other DNA variants within this sample encode the same CDR3. The chain employs TRBV5-1 and TRBJ1-3, with D maybe TRBD1 (5 bases). Germline-derived CDR1 and CDR2 are SGHRS and YFSETQ. The CDR3 totals 15 residues. V lost 0 bases and J 0 bases, leaving 7 bases between the germline ends. The CDR3 here is CASSLVGDSGNTIYF. CDR3 sequence (DNA): TGCGCCAGCAGCTTGGTAGGGGACTCTGGAAACACCATATATTTT.

V gene TRBV5-1 combines with J gene TRBJ2-2, with TRBD1 identical over 8 bases. Per the germline V gene, CDR1 is SGHRS and CDR2 is YFSETQ. The ends lost 0 bases at V and 0 bases at J; junction bases unmatched: 1. CDR3 length: 16 amino acids. As DNA, the CDR3 is TGCGCCAGCAGCTTGGCACAGGGGGCGAACACCGGGGAGCTGTTTTTT. It translates to CASSLAQGANTGELFF.

This clone was seen once. The chain uses TRBV7-9 and TRBJ2-1; 7 nucleotides align to TRBD1. The CDR3 is 17 amino acids. The trim removed 5 bases at V and 0 bases at J, leaving 10 bases unmatched. Germline CDR1 SEHNR, CDR2 FQNEAQ (reference sequence). This CDR3 is CASSPRQGVSSYNEQFF. The DNA for the CDR3 is TGTGCCAGCAGCCCCCGACAGGGAGTAAGCTCCTACAATGAGCAGTTCTTC.

The sample holds many counts of this clone. The chain uses TRBV10-3 and TRBJ1-1; 7 bases align to TRBD1. The V gene end was trimmed by 5 bases and the J gene end by 1 base; junction bases not matched to a gene: 7. The CDR3 runs 15 residues. Germline assignment: CDR1 ENHRY and CDR2 SYGVKD. The CDR3 DNA follows: TGTGCCATCAGTTCGGACAGGATAGAGAACACTGAAGCTTTCTTT. Translated, it gives CAISSDRIENTEAFF.

A remark on this clone: Other DNA sequences in the sample encode the same CDR3. This sequence joins TRBV5-1 and TRBJ2-5, with 10 bases aligning to TRBD1. Losses at the gene ends were 2 bases for V and 8 bases for J; bases not matched to a gene: 6. The CDR3 consists of 14 residues. The germline V gene has CDR1 SGHRS and CDR2 YFSETQ. CDR3 sequence reads: CASSLGTGVETQYF. CDR3 bases: TGCGCCAGCAGCTTAGGGACAGGGGTAGAAACCCAGTACTTC.

The chain employs TRBV5-4 and TRBJ2-1, with D perhaps TRBD1 (6 bases). The CDR3 loop spans 13 amino acids. From germline, CDR1 is SGHNT and CDR2 YYREEE (reference sequence). V was trimmed by 4 bases and J by 9 bases, leaving 14 bases between them. Here the CDR3 reads CASSSDRIGEQFF. CDR3 coding DNA: TGTGCCAGCAGCAGTGACAGGATCGGTGAGCAGTTCTTC.

With respect to this clone: At the DNA level, this CDR3 is encoded by other sequences in the same sample as well. This chain links TRBV9 with TRBJ2-1; TRBD1 or TRBD2 may be the D gene (5 bases each). This CDR3 spans 13 amino acids. Deletions cut 2 bases from V and 6 bases from J, with 9 bases between. CDR1 and CDR2 (germline): SGDLS, YYNGEE. CDR3 amino acids: CASSVGAINEQFF. The CDR3 nucleotides are TGTGCCAGCAGCGTCGGGGCGATCAATGAGCAGTTCTTC. Together with reference TRBV9 and TRBJ2-1, the CDR3 gives the full variable domain: DSGVTQTPKHLITATGQRVTLRCSPRSGDLSVYWYQQSLDQGLQFLIQYYNGEERAKGNILERFSAQQFPDLHSELNLSSLELGDSALYFCASSVGAINEQFFGPGTRLTVL.

The chain employs TRBV4-1 and TRBJ2-5, with 7 bases matching TRBD1. The DNA end is a closer match to TRBJ2-7, so the J assignment may be wrong. Germline CDR1 MGHRA, CDR2 YSYEKL. This CDR3 comprises 16 residues. Written as DNA, the CDR3 is TGCGCCAGCAGCCAAGCCAGGGGTCAGGGGGACTACGAGCAGTACTTC. This translates into CASSQARGQGDYEQYF.

V usage is TRBV29-1 and J usage is TRBJ1-5; D possibly corresponds to TRBD1 (5 bases). CDR1 SQVTM and CDR2 ANQGSEA come from the germline V gene. This CDR3 is built from 13 residues. With 6 bases removed from V and 3 bases from J, the gap between germline ends came to 12 bases. The CDR3 DNA reads as TGCAGCGTCTCAGACAGACCCAATCAGCCCCAGCATTTT. Encoded protein: CSVSDRPNQPQHF.

This chain joins TRBV10-1 and TRBJ2-3; the match to TRBD1 covers 9 bases. This CDR3 has 18 residues. The trim removed 6 bases at V and 3 bases at J, leaving 16 bases unmatched. CDR1 and CDR2 from the germline V gene are WNHNN and SYGVQD (reference sequence). The CDR3 reads CASRHHLDRGKVTDTQYF. In nucleotides, the CDR3 is TGCGCCAGCAGGCACCACCTTGACAGGGGGAAGGTGACAGATACGCAGTATTTT.

The chain links TRBV5-1 to TRBJ2-2; 7 bases are a match to TRBD2. The CDR3 runs to 16 residues. Losses at the gene ends were 0 bases for V and 4 bases for J; bases not matched to a gene: 6. CDR1 and CDR2 from the germline V gene are SGHRS and YFSETQ. CDR3 nucleotide sequence: TGCGCCAGCAGCTTGGGCACTAGCGCTACCACCGGGGAGCTGTTTTTT. This sequence encodes CASSLGTSATTGELFF.

This chain connects TRBV5-1 to TRBJ2-7; D uncertain. Trimming took 2 bases from V and 0 from J, leaving 6 bases between them. Germline CDR1 is SGHRS and CDR2 is YFSETQ. The CDR3 has 13 amino acids. CDR3 loop: CASSFAGSYEQYF. CDR3 DNA sequence: TGCGCCAGCAGCTTTGCCGGCTCCTACGAGCAGTACTTC.

The chain recombines TRBV11-2 with TRBJ2-7, with D tentatively TRBD2 (6 bases). The germline V gene encodes CDR1 SGHAT and CDR2 FQNNGV. The CDR3 contains 14 residues. Trimming left V 7 bases short and J 6 bases short, with 19 bases between. The CDR3 protein is CASTSGGGESEQYF. The CDR3, as DNA: TGTGCCAGCACCTCCGGAGGAGGGGAATCCGAGCAGTACTTC.